Following are 15 T cell receptor beta chains from one sample sequenced in a study of T cell repertoires in cytomegalovirus infection (dated by TCRdb to 2018 to 2020). The antigens of these receptors remain unknown. Interpreted using the paper, the treatment or condition label stands for: in vitro stimulation with specific CMV peptide epitopes to enrich CMV-specific T cells. The data were produced on an Illumina HiSeq 1500. TCRdb redid the processing of the public reads, applying fastp at Q25 and MiXCR, and retained in-frame beta chains. Rows are combined by CDR3 protein, so each entry shows the most common genes and DNA. The sample data list about 570,000 distinct CDR3 sequences, and 40% of these were observed just once. Of the sample, over 45% is held by the ten largest clones. Source: cultured PBMCs, taken from culture after CMV antigen stimulation. All receptors derive from a human donor in good health (CMV status not recorded). Some clones in this sample may be carry-over from other donors' samples.

This clonotype was counted once. The V call is TRBV7-6, the J call TRBJ2-3; possible D gene TRBD1, 5 bases. CDR3 length equals 16 residues. Trimming took off 5 bases at V and 0 bases at J, with 15 bases between the two ends. Germline CDR1 and CDR2: SGHVS and FNYEAQ. DNA of the CDR3: TGTGCCAGCAGCCCTTACCTCAGGGCTAGCACAGATACGCAGTATTTT. Translating gives CASSPYLRASTDTQYF. Drawing the rest from reference TRBV7-6 and TRBJ2-3, the complete variable domain is GAGVSQSPRYKVTKRGQDVALRCDPISGHVSLYWYRQALGQGPEFLTYFNYEAQQDKSGLPNDRFSAERPEGSISTLTIQRTEQRDSAMYRCASSPYLRASTDTQYFGPGTRLTVL.

The chain joins TRBV7-9 to TRBJ1-3; no clear D gene. V lost 1 base and J 3 bases, leaving 13 bases between the germline ends. This CDR3 contains 16 residues. From germline, CDR1 is SEHNR and CDR2 FQNEAQ (reference sequence). Written as DNA, the CDR3 is TGTGCCAGCAGCTTAGGGTGGCGGAGATTTGGAAACACCATATATTTT. Translation: CASSLGWRRFGNTIYF.

This clonotype came up a few times. The chain is built from TRBV7-2 and TRBJ2-7; the D is unclear. V was pared by 2 bases and J by 3 bases, with 14 bases between. The CDR3 sequence is 15 residues long. Germline CDR1 is SGHTA and CDR2 is FQGNSA. The CDR3 DNA reads TGTGCCAGCAGCTTACGCAGGTCGTCGAACTACGAGCAGTACTTC. Amino acids: CASSLRRSSNYEQYF.

This clonotype appeared a few times. The chain uses TRBV6-6 and TRBJ2-1; D remains ambiguous. Germline lookup yields CDR1 MNHNY and CDR2 SVGAGI (reference sequence). V was shortened by 8 bases and J by 10 bases, with 21 bases between the two germline ends. The CDR3 loop spans 14 amino acids. CDR3 sequence reads: CASPRIASGGEQFF. As DNA, the CDR3 is TGTGCCAGCCCAAGAATAGCCTCTGGTGGGGAGCAGTTCTTC.

This chain links TRBV7-2 with TRBJ1-1; 9 bases are shared with TRBD1. This CDR3 spans 14 amino acids. The J segment lost 6 bases and the V segment lost 4 bases, leaving 6 bases of the junction unmatched. Germline V gene sequence: CDR1 SGHTA, CDR2 FQGNSA. CDR3 amino acids: CASSWQTGGSEAFF. Written as DNA, the CDR3 is TGTGCCAGCAGCTGGCAGACAGGGGGTTCTGAAGCTTTCTTT.

The chain links TRBV3-1 to TRBJ2-2; D is tentatively TRBD1 or TRBD2 (7 bases each). Trimming stripped 4 bases from V and 2 bases from J, with 14 bases between. The CDR3 length is 16 residues. Germline CDR1 is LGHDT and CDR2 is YNNKEL (reference sequence). CDR3 region: CASSLRGGRNTGELFF. In nucleotides, the CDR3 is TGTGCCAGCAGCCTCAGGGGGGGGCGAAACACCGGGGAGCTGTTTTTT.

This clonotype was seen at least ten times. The CDR3 DNA follows: TGTGCCAGCAGCTTCTGGAACGTTCGAACCCACGGACTCAATCACGAGCAGTACTTC. Amino acids: CASSFWNVRTHGLNHEQYF. The V and J genes are TRBV7-9 and TRBJ2-7; weak D call: TRBD2 (5 bases). Germline lookup yields CDR1 SEHNR and CDR2 FQNEAQ (reference sequence). Trimming pared 3 bases from V and 5 bases from J, leaving 29 bases between. This CDR3 is built from 19 residues.

The chain recombines TRBV5-1 with TRBJ1-4; the match to TRBD1 covers 11 bases. The CDR3 is 15 residues long. CDR1 is SGHRS, CDR2 YFSETQ, per germline. With V trimmed by 0 bases and J by 6 bases, 1 base remained unmatched. The CDR3 region has the DNA TGCGCCAGCAGCTTGGGGGACAGGGGGTATGAAAAACTGTTTTTT. Amino acid sequence: CASSLGDRGYEKLFF.

This clonotype came up a few times. V and J are TRBV6-2 or TRBV6-3 and TRBJ1-2; 7 nucleotides align to TRBD1. The CDR3 totals 13 residues. CDR1 is MNHEY and CDR2 is SVGEGT in the germline V gene. V shed 8 bases and J 6 bases; nucleotides not matched to a gene: 9. The CDR3 loop is CASFDRVADGYTF. DNA for the CDR3: TGTGCCAGCTTCGACAGGGTGGCGGATGGCTACACCTTC.

The chain couples TRBV7-8 to TRBJ2-3; 11 bases map to TRBD2. V was pared by 5 bases and J by 1 base, with 2 bases of the junction left unmatched. CDR3 length: 15 amino acids. The germline CDR1 and CDR2 sequences are SGHVS and FQNEAQ. CDR3 sequence reads: CASSQLAGGTDTQYF. DNA of the CDR3: TGTGCCAGCAGCCAACTAGCGGGAGGCACAGATACGCAGTATTTT.

This clonotype was seen more than once but under ten times. J is TRBJ2-4 and V is TRBV11-2, with D perhaps TRBD2 (6 bases). The CDR3 extends over 18 amino acids. V was trimmed by 0 bases and J by 0 bases, leaving 15 bases between them. Germline V gene sequence: CDR1 SGHAT, CDR2 FQNNGV. The DNA for the CDR3 is TGTGCCAGCAGCTTAGATAGTTGGGGGGATCTAGCCAAAAACATTCAGTACTTC. Its protein is CASSLDSWGDLAKNIQYF.

This chain joins TRBV24-1 and TRBJ2-4; 7 nucleotides agree with TRBD1. V was pared by 4 bases and J by 8 bases, with 19 bases of the junction left unmatched. Per the germline V gene, CDR1 is KGHDR and CDR2 is SFDVKD. The CDR3 sequence is 18 residues long. CDR3: CATSDPSAPRGKRDIQYF. CDR3 coding DNA: TGTGCCACCAGTGACCCTTCGGCTCCCAGGGGGAAAAGGGACATTCAGTACTTC.

This clonotype was detected only a few times. The chain couples TRBV5-6 to TRBJ2-5; weak D call: TRBD2 (5 bases). CDR3 length: 16 residues. V was cut by 5 bases and J by 4 bases, with 21 bases left in between. Per the germline V gene, CDR1 is SGHDT and CDR2 is YYEEEE. For the CDR3, the DNA is TGTGCCAGCAGTTCTGGTCGGGGATTTTATTTAGAGACCCAGTACTTC. It encodes CASSSGRGFYLETQYF. Full variable domain (missing parts from reference TRBV5-6 and TRBJ2-5): DAGVTQSPTHLIKTRGQQVTLRCSPKSGHDTVSWYQQALGQGPQFIFQYYEEEERQRGNFPDRFSGHQFPNYSSELNVNALLLGDSALYLCASSSGRGFYLETQYFGPGTRLLVL.

This clonotype has just one count. The rearrangement uses TRBV11-3 and TRBJ2-5; D is unresolved. CDR1 SGHNT and CDR2 YENEEA come from the germline V gene. This CDR3 region has 14 residues. V lost 1 base to trimming and J lost 1 base, with 7 bases between them. The CDR3: CASSLGDGQETQYF. The CDR3 bases are TGTGCCAGCAGCTTAGGAGACGGCCAAGAGACCCAGTACTTC.

Remarks on this clonotype: An end of the junction differs from the germline gene, which may be a read error. This chain joins TRBV11-2 and TRBJ2-2; TRBD2 matches at 13 bases. The CDR3 has 17 amino acids. Germline CDR1 and CDR2: SGHAT and FQNNGV. The CDR3 nucleotides are TGTGCCAGCAGCCTAGAGGGACTAGCGGGGCATTCGGGGGAGCTGTTTTTT. It codes for CASSLEGLAGHSGELFF.